The clone carrying this TCR beta chain was seen many times. This CDR3 is 14 amino acids long. Germline lookup yields CDR1 DFQATT and CDR2 SNEGSKA (reference sequence). V dropped 3 bases and J dropped 7; count of bases not matched to a gene: 6. Amplified regions were TCR beta CDR3 sequences from RNA transcripts. The TCR CDR3 first-round RT-PCR relied on the HTBI primer set. Via MiXCR, TCRdb re-called the multiplex PCR reads, giving one row per CDR3 protein. This table holds about 560,000 distinct CDR3 sequences, over 15% found once. Every diagnosis used clinical symptoms, serum thyroxine and TRAb, thyroid ultrasound and orbital computed tomography. The data were taken from a study of T cells in Graves' hyperthyroidism and ophthalmopathy.

Sequencing input: blood. The chain links TRBV20-1 to TRBJ2-1; 10 positions match TRBD1. The source is a woman younger than 30 with Graves' hyperthyroidism. The chain's CDR3 is CSASRQGARNEQFF. The CDR3 nucleotides read TGCAGTGCTAGCCGACAGGGGGCTAGAAATGAGCAGTTCTTC.